Here is one T cell receptor beta chain with its context. What it binds is unknown. This sample stems from a study of T cells in Graves' hyperthyroidism and ophthalmopathy. Findings of the study overall: In blood, most of the thyroid clonotypes expanded above 0.001 were also present.

The source material, RNA transcripts, was used to amplify TCR beta CDR3 regions. During a first-round RT-PCR of the TCR CDR3, the HTBI primer set was used. MiXCR, applied by TCRdb to the multiplex PCR reads, yields one record per CDR3 protein. The data hold approximately 600,000 distinct CDR3 sequences, with about a fifth observed a single time. Uncontrolled infection, other autoimmune disease, pregnancy or lactation barred patients from enrollment. This CDR3 is built from 14 residues. The germline gives CDR1 DFQATT, CDR2 SNEGSKA (reference sequence). V lost 5 bases to trimming and J lost 2 bases; unmatched junction nucleotides: 4.

The sequence came from a man between 25 and 39 years old with Graves' ophthalmopathy. V gene TRBV20-1 combines with J gene TRBJ2-1, with 9 bases fitting TRBD2. The sample taken for sequencing was blood. In DNA form, the CDR3 reads TGCAGTGCTGGGACTAGCAACACCTACAATGAGCAGTTCTTC. This encodes CSAGTSNTYNEQFF.